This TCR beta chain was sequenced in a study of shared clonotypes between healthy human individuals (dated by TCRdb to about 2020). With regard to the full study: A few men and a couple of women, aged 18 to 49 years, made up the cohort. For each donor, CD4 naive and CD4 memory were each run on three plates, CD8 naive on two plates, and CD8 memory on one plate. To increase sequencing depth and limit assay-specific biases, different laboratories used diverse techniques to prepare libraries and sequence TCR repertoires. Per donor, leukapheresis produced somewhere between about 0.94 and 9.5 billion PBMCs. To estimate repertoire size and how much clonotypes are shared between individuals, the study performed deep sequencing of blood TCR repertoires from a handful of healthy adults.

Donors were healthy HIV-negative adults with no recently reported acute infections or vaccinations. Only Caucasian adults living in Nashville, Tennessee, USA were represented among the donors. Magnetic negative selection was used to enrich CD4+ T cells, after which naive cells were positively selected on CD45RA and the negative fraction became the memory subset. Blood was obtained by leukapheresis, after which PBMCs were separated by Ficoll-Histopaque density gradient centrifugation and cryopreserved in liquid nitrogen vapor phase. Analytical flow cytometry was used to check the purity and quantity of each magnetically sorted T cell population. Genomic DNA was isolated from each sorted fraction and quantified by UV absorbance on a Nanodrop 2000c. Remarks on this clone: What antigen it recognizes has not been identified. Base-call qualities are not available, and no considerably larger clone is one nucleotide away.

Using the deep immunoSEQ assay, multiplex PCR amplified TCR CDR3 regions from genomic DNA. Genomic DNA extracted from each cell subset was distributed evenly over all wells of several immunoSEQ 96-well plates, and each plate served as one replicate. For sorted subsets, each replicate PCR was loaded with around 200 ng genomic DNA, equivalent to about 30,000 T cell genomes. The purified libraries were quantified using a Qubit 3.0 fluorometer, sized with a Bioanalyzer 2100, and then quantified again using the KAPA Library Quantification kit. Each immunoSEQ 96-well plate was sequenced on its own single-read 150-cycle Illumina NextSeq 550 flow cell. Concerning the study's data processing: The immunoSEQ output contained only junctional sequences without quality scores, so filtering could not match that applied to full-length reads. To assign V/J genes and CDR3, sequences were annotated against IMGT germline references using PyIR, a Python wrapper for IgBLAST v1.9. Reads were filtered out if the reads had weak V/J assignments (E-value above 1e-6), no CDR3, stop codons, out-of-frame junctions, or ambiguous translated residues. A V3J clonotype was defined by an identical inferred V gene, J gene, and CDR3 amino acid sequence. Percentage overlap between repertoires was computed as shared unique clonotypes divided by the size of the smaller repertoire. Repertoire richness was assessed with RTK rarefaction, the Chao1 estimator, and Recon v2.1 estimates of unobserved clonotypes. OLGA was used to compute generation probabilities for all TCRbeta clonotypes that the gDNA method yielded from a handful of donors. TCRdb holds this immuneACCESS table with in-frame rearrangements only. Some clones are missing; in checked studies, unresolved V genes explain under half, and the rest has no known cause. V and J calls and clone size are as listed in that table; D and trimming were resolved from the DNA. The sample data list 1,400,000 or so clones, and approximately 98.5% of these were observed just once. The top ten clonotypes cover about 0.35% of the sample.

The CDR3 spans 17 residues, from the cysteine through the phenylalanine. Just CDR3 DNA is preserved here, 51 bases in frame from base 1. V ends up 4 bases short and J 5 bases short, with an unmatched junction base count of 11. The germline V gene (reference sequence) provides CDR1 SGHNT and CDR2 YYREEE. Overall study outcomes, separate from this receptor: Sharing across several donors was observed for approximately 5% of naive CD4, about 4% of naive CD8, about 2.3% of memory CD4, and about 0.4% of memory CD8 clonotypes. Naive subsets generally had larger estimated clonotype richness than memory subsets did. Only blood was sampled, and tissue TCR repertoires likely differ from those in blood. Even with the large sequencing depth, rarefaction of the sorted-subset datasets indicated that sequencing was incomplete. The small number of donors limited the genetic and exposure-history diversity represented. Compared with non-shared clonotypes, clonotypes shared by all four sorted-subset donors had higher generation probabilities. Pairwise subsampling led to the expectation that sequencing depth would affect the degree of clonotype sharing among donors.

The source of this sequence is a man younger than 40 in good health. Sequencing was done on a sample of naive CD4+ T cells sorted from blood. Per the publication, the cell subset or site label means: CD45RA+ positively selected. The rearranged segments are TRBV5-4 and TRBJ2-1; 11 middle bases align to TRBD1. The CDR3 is CASSGGTGGYFNNEQFF. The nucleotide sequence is TGTGCCAGCAGCGGGGGGACAGGGGGATATTTTAACAATGAGCAGTTCTTC.